This TCR beta chain was found in a study of T cell repertoires in cytomegalovirus infection. As for the study in general: Researchers turned to recently identified HLA-C-restricted CMV epitopes as well as well-studied HLA-B-restricted ones. A matching HLA type, together with CMV infection, was signaled by public TCR beta signatures.

Concerning this clonotype: No antigen is known for it.

TCRdb re-called the reads with MiXCR, one entry per CDR3 protein. This sample yields roughly 570,000 distinct CDR3 sequences, of which around 40% are seen a single time; 48% belongs to the top ten. Germline V gene data show CDR1 as SGHNT and CDR2 as YYREEE (reference sequence). V lost 3 bases to trimming and J lost 12 bases; unmatched junction nucleotides: 6. The length of the CDR3 is 15 residues. Study-wide points: Dominant in the ex vivo response were TCR beta clonotypes restricted by HLA-C and specific for CMV. Cumulative public TCR beta family frequency identified CMV carriers with the relevant HLA.

The source of this sequence is a human donor in good health (CMV status not recorded). Some clones in this sample may be carry-over from other donors' samples. Sequences were derived from cultured PBMCs, sampled from culture after CMV antigen stimulation. The V call is TRBV5-4, the J call TRBJ2-1, with 16 bases identical to TRBD2. The CDR3 here is CASSSGLAGGAGQFF. The CDR3 DNA reads TGTGCCAGCAGCTCGGGACTAGCGGGGGGGGCTGGGCAGTTCTTC.